Presented here are 2 T cell receptor beta chains from one specimen sequenced in a study of T-cell memory formation after mild COVID-19. One entry per CDR3 protein, called by TCRdb with MiXCR from the 5' RACE reads. The sample includes roughly 130,000 distinct CDR3 sequences, about 15% of them seen just once. Sequencing used PBMCs or a T cell subset sorted from them (not recorded which). The receptors here all came from an adult woman who had mild COVID-19 (a few samples of this study predate the infection). Cell type and time point are not known.

Turning to this clonotype: A much larger clone lies one base from this, so it may be a read error. This rearrangement joins TRBV5-1 to TRBJ2-1; 7 bases align to TRBD1. The CDR3 spans 12 residues. In germline, CDR1 is SGHRS, CDR2 YFSETQ. CDR3 sequence reads: CASSAQGNEQLF. In nucleotides, the CDR3 is TGCGCCAGCAGCGCACAGGGGAATGAGCAGTTATTC.

The CDR3 protein is CASSLGPTGNSGANVLTF. As DNA, the CDR3 is TGTGCCAGCAGCTTAGGCCCGACAGGCAACTCTGGGGCCAACGTCCTGACTTTC. This chain uses TRBV7-9 with TRBJ2-6; perhaps TRBD1 as D (6 bases). Trimming left V 1 base short and J 0 bases short, with 13 bases between. Germline V gene data show CDR1 as SEHNR and CDR2 as FQNEAQ (reference sequence). CDR3 length equals 18 residues.